This is a list of T cell receptor beta chains from one sample in a study of blood T cell repertoires in COVID-19. The repertoire was sequenced with immunoSEQ multiplex PCR; TCRdb's copy has only in-frame clones and lacks some. In the table there are about 130,000 clones, roughly nine tenths of which are singletons. Specimen: peripheral blood. The receptors here all came from a man in his 60s with COVID-19, enrolled during active disease. Both conserved end residues are part of each CDR3. D genes are given only for firm matches. Size tells how often a clone was seen (once, few, many) or the class of an expanded clone, and some rows leave it out.

V gene	D gene	J gene	clone size	CDR3 DNA	CDR3 protein
TRBV18	TRBD1	TRBJ1-4	-	TGTGCCAGCTCACCAGGGACAGGGGGCGCTTATGAAAAACTGTTTTTT	CASSPGTGGAYEKLFF
TRBV6-6	-	TRBJ2-3	-	TGTGCCAGCGCCGGGACTGCCGGCACAGATACGCAGTATTTT	CASAGTAGTDTQYF
TRBV19	-	TRBJ2-7	once	TGTGCCAGTAGTACGACAGAGTTGGACGAGCAGTACTTC	CASSTTELDEQYF
TRBV19	TRBD2	TRBJ2-2	-	TGTGCCAGTAGGAGCGGGGGAAACACCGGGGAGCTGTTTTTT	CASRSGGNTGELFF
TRBV3-1/TRBV3-2	-	TRBJ2-5	-	TGTGCCAGCACCCCCGGACACCCCTCAGAGACCCAGTACTTC	CASTPGHPSETQYF
TRBV12-5	TRBD2	TRBJ2-1	-	TGTGCTAGTGGTTTGGCACTAGCGGGACTCAACTACAATGAGCAGTTCTTC	CASGLALAGLNYNEQFF
TRBV7-8	TRBD1	TRBJ1-1	few	TGTGCCAGCAGCCCGTCCCGGGACAGGGGGCTGAGGAACACTGAAGCTTTCTTT	CASSPSRDRGLRNTEAFF
TRBV12-5	TRBD2	TRBJ2-1	-	TGTGCTAGTGGGCACCCGGGACTAGCGAGATACAATGAGCAGTTCTTC	CASGHPGLARYNEQFF
TRBV30	-	TRBJ2-7	-	TGTGCCTGGAGTAGAGGGAGATACGAGCAGTACTTC	CAWSRGRYEQYF
TRBV9	TRBD1	TRBJ1-1	-	TGTGCCAGCAGCCCAGGGGGCCCTCTCAACACTGAAGCTTTCTTT	CASSPGGPLNTEAFF
TRBV19	-	TRBJ2-7	-	TGTGCCAGTAGTATTGTAGGCAAACAGGGTCTCGAGCAGTACTTC	CASSIVGKQGLEQYF
TRBV7-7	-	TRBJ2-5	-	TGTGCCAGCAGCCCTAATCTAGGCGAGACCCAGTACTTC	CASSPNLGETQYF
TRBV19	-	TRBJ2-5	few	TGTGCCAGTAGCGTCTCGCGGGGGCTTCAAGAGACCCAGTACTTC	CASSVSRGLQETQYF
TRBV24-1	TRBD2	TRBJ2-1	-	TGTGCCACCAGTGATCCACTAGCGGGGCCTTACAATGAGCAGTTCTTC	CATSDPLAGPYNEQFF
TRBV11-3	-	TRBJ2-7	-	TGTGCCAGCAGCTTAACTTATACTAGATCCTACGAGCAGTACTTC	CASSLTYTRSYEQYF
TRBV11-2	-	TRBJ1-1	-	TGTGCCAGCAGCAAGACACCGAACACTGAAGCTTTCTTT	CASSKTPNTEAFF
TRBV18	TRBD2	TRBJ2-7	-	TGTGCCAGCTCCCGAGGGACTAGCGGCTCCTACGAGCAGTACTTC	CASSRGTSGSYEQYF
TRBV9	-	TRBJ2-2	-	TGTGCCAGCAGCGGGACGGGGGTTTACGGTACCGGGGAGCTGTTTTTT	CASSGTGVYGTGELFF
TRBV9	-	TRBJ2-7	few	TGTGCCAGCAGCGTCCTCGGGGACTTGGGGAACGAGCAGTACTTC	CASSVLGDLGNEQYF
TRBV5-1	-	TRBJ2-7	-	TGCGCCAGCGCCCCAGGAGGGGGCGACTTCTACGAGCAGTACTTC	CASAPGGGDFYEQYF
TRBV11-3	-	TRBJ2-2	-	TGTGCCAGCAGCTTTAGAGTCACCGGGGAGCTGTTTTTT	CASSFRVTGELFF
TRBV9	-	TRBJ2-3	-	TGTGCCAGCAGCGCTCTAGCGCGCCCTACAGATACGCAGTATTTT	CASSALARPTDTQYF
TRBV28	TRBD2	TRBJ2-7	-	TGTGCCAGCAGCTCCGGGACTAACTCCTACGAGCAGTACTTC	CASSSGTNSYEQYF
TRBV7-6	TRBD1	TRBJ1-6	-	TGTGCCAGCAGCTTTCGACCGGGACAGAATAATTCACCCCTCCACTTT	CASSFRPGQNNSPLHF
TRBV30	TRBD2	TRBJ2-2	-	TGTGCCTGGACCAAGAGACTAGCGGAAAACACCGGGGAGCTGTTTTTT	CAWTKRLAENTGELFF
TRBV27	-	TRBJ1-1	-	TGTGCCAGCAGTTTGGGCAGGAACACTGAAGCTTTCTTT	CASSLGRNTEAFF
TRBV10-3	-	TRBJ1-5	-	TGTGCCATCAGTCTAGGACAGTCCAATCAGCCCCAGCATTTT	CAISLGQSNQPQHF
TRBV5-6	-	TRBJ2-1	-	TGTGCCAGCAGCCCCCTAGCCGAAGCCTACAATGAGCAGTTCTTC	CASSPLAEAYNEQFF
TRBV24-1	TRBD2	TRBJ2-6	once	TGTGCCACCAGTGACCCGGGACTAGCGGGAGGCGCTGGGGCCAACGTCCTGACTTTC	CATSDPGLAGGAGANVLTF
TRBV19	-	TRBJ2-5	few	TGTGCCAGTAGTTTCGGGGGGCCACAAGAGACCCAGTACTTC	CASSFGGPQETQYF
TRBV7-9	-	TRBJ1-2	-	TGTGCCAGCAGCACAGGGTTCTATGGCTACACCTTC	CASSTGFYGYTF
TRBV3-1/TRBV3-2	-	TRBJ2-7	-	TGTGCCAGCAGCCAAGGAAGGGGGTACTACGAGCAGTACTTC	CASSQGRGYYEQYF
TRBV7-2	-	TRBJ1-2	-	TGTGCCAGCAGCTTAGGGGAGGCGTATGGCTACACCTTC	CASSLGEAYGYTF
TRBV4-1	-	TRBJ1-3	-	TGCGCCAGCAGCACTACCCGACAACAGGGAACTGGAAACACCATATATTTT	CASSTTRQQGTGNTIYF
TRBV19	-	TRBJ1-6	-	TGTGCCAGTATAAACGCCAGGGAGGGACTGAATTCACCCCTCCACTTT	CASINAREGLNSPLHF
TRBV7-2	-	TRBJ1-5	-	TGTGCCAGCAGCTTAAGGGGGGGGTCTGACAATCAGCCCCAGCATTTT	CASSLRGGSDNQPQHF
TRBV3-1/TRBV3-2	-	TRBJ2-1	-	TGTGCCAGCAGACAAACCGGGACTTTTGAGCAGTTCTTC	CASRQTGTFEQFF
TRBV3-1/TRBV3-2	TRBD2	TRBJ2-7	once	TGTGCCAGCAGCCAAGGAACTAGCGGGAGGGCCTACGAGCAGTACTTC	CASSQGTSGRAYEQYF
TRBV19	-	TRBJ1-6	-	TGTGCCAGTAGTCTCCTGGACAGCTCCTATAATTCACCCCTCCACTTT	CASSLLDSSYNSPLHF
TRBV24-1	TRBD1	TRBJ1-4	-	TGTGCCACCAGTGACCCTCGACAGGGGGGCGCGGAAAAACTGTTTTTT	CATSDPRQGGAEKLFF
TRBV2	-	TRBJ1-4	few	TGTGCCAGCTCTACGCGCCCCTCAGGAAAACTGTTTTTT	CASSTRPSGKLFF
TRBV28	-	TRBJ1-1	-	TGTGCCAGCCATCAAAATACCCTGGAGGTCACTGAAGCTTTCTTT	CASHQNTLEVTEAFF
TRBV6-5	-	TRBJ1-1	-	TGTGCCAGCACCCTAAGTCCGCGGCAGAACACTGAAGCTTTCTTT	CASTLSPRQNTEAFF
TRBV27	-	TRBJ2-5	-	TGTGCCAGCAGTTCGTCGGGGATCGGAGAGACCCAGTACTTC	CASSSSGIGETQYF
TRBV19	-	TRBJ2-7	-	TGTGCCAGTAGTAAGGCCTGGAGCTCCTACGAGCAGTACTTC	CASSKAWSSYEQYF
TRBV5-5	TRBD1	TRBJ1-4	-	TGTGCCAGCAGCCCCCGACAGGGGGCGCGAACTAATGAAAAACTGTTTTTT	CASSPRQGARTNEKLFF
TRBV4-1	-	TRBJ2-7	-	TGCGCCAGCAGCCAAGCGGGAAGGCAGTATAGCGACGAGCAGTACTTC	CASSQAGRQYSDEQYF
TRBV5-1	TRBD1	TRBJ1-4	-	TGCGCCAGCAGCCCTGGACAGGGGGCCAGTGAAAAACTGTTTTTT	CASSPGQGASEKLFF
TRBV10-3	-	TRBJ2-7	once	TGTGCCATCAGTGTGGGGGCCAGGGAGTACGAGCAGTACTTC	CAISVGAREYEQYF
TRBV11-2	TRBD1	TRBJ1-5	-	TGTGCCAGCAGCCGAGACAGGGGTCAGCCCCAGCATTTT	CASSRDRGQPQHF
TRBV19	TRBD2	TRBJ2-1	-	TGTGCCAGTAGACTAGCGGGAGCGGTTGAGCAGTTCTTC	CASRLAGAVEQFF
TRBV19	-	TRBJ2-7	-	TGTGCCAGTAGTATAAGCAGGGGCGGGTACGAGCAGTACTTC	CASSISRGGYEQYF
TRBV7-3	-	TRBJ2-1	-	TGTGCCAGCAGCTCCCAGGCGGGAAGGGATAACAATGAGCAGTTCTTC	CASSSQAGRDNNEQFF
TRBV6-6	TRBD2	TRBJ2-3	-	TGTGCCAGCAGCTCTCGGAGCCGGATCACTAGCGGGAGGAACACAGATACGCAGTATTTT	CASSSRSRITSGRNTDTQYF
TRBV7-2	TRBD1	TRBJ2-3	-	TGTGCCAGCAGCTTCAGTCGGGACAGGGATACGCAGTATTTT	CASSFSRDRDTQYF